The next 27 T cell receptor beta chains were all read from a single sample in a study of blood T cell repertoires in COVID-19 (dated by TCRdb to the early 2020s). The library was produced with the immunoSEQ multiplex PCR assay. This is the immuneACCESS table as TCRdb keeps it, with only in-frame sequences that have V and J called. A part of the clones is gone; compared with another copy, unresolved V genes explain less than half, and the rest is unexplained. The sample table records about 160,000 clones; 70% to 90% of these occur just once. In total, the top ten clones hold approximately 6% of the sample. The material sequenced was PBMCs or T cells enriched from blood (not recorded which). The source of these receptors is a man aged 35 to 55 who had recovered from COVID-19.

The rearrangement joins TRBV9 to TRBJ2-3; D remains unclear. The V gene lost 0 bases and the J gene lost 4 bases, with 3 bases spanning the gap. Germline loops: CDR1 SGDLS, CDR2 YYNGEE. The CDR3 is made up of 12 amino acids. This chain's CDR3 is CASSVAADTQYF. In DNA, the CDR3 is TGTGCCAGCAGCGTAGCTGCAGATACGCAGTATTTT.

This sequence joins TRBV20-1 and TRBJ2-5; 8 bases fit TRBD2. In germline, CDR1 is DFQATT, CDR2 SNEGSKA (reference sequence). Trimming at V came to 3 bases and at J to 6 bases, leaving 12 bases not matched to a gene. The CDR3 spans 15 residues. Here the CDR3 DNA reads TGCAGTGCTAGTCGGGGGGGCTCCTTGTTAAAGACCCAGTACTTC. The encoded protein is CSASRGGSLLKTQYF.

The table lists this clone with many counts. The V gene is TRBV2, the J gene TRBJ2-2; 8 bases agree with TRBD1. V shed 10 bases, J shed 7 bases, and the junction held 14 bases outside the gene matches. The CDR3 is made up of 15 amino acids. Per germline, CDR1 SNHLY and CDR2 FYNNEI. The CDR3 nucleotides are TGTGCCACCAGATCTGACAGGGGACGAGGCGGGGAGCTGTTTTTT. It encodes CATRSDRGRGGELFF.

This clone has just a few counts. This rearrangement joins TRBV19 to TRBJ1-3; the D gene is possibly TRBD1 (6 bases). The CDR3 loop spans 17 amino acids. The germline gives CDR1 LNHDA, CDR2 SQIVND (reference sequence). V was cut by 4 bases and J by 1 base, with 17 bases left in between. The chain's CDR3 is CASSKAGYRVSGNTIYF. CDR3 nucleotide sequence: TGTGCCAGTAGTAAAGCCGGATACAGGGTTTCTGGAAACACCATATATTTT.

CDR3 nucleotide sequence: TGTGCCAGCAGCTTAAAAGCGGGAGCTAACTATGGCTACACCTTC. Encoded protein: CASSLKAGANYGYTF. The gene calls are TRBV7-2 and TRBJ1-2; D gene uncertain. The germline V gene encodes CDR1 SGHTA and CDR2 FQGNSA. The ends were cut back, 2 bases at V and 0 bases at J, with 10 bases in the middle. The CDR3 has 15 amino acids.

The V call is TRBV5-1, the J call TRBJ2-2; TRBD2 matches 8 bases. V lost 2 bases, J lost 6 bases, and 12 bases stayed unmatched. Looked up from germline, CDR1 is SGHRS and CDR2 is YFSETQ. The CDR3 consists of 17 residues. CDR3 loop: CASSLAGANQRSGELFF. The CDR3 DNA follows: TGCGCCAGCAGCTTAGCGGGGGCCAACCAACGCTCCGGGGAGCTGTTTTTT.

This CDR3 reads CASSLTGGLGEKLFF. The CDR3 DNA follows: TGCGCCAGCAGCTTGACCGGAGGCTTAGGTGAAAAACTGTTTTTT. The gene calls are TRBV5-1 and TRBJ1-4; no clear D gene. The CDR3 totals 15 residues. V gave up 1 base and J gave up 7 bases, with 14 bases separating them. From germline, CDR1 is SGHRS and CDR2 YFSETQ. The variable domain in full, with the rest retrieved from reference TRBV5-1 and TRBJ1-4, is KAGVTQTPRYLIKTRGQQVTLSCSPISGHRSVSWYQQTPGQGLQFLFEYFSETQRNKGNFPGRFSGRQFSNSRSEMNVSTLELGDSALYLCASSLTGGLGEKLFFGSGTQLSVL.

The chain links TRBV19 to TRBJ1-1, with D unresolved. CDR1 and CDR2 (germline): LNHDA, SQIVND (reference sequence). CDR3 length: 15 amino acids. The germline V and J ends were trimmed by 9 bases and 0 bases, with 17 bases remaining between them. The CDR3 bases are TGTGCCAGCCGAGAGGCATTTCGAATGAACACTGAAGCTTTCTTT. This codes for CASREAFRMNTEAFF.

The gene calls are TRBV14 and TRBJ2-2; D uncertain. V was pared by 1 base and J by 6 bases, with 18 bases between. Looked up from germline, CDR1 is SGHDN and CDR2 is FVKESK. There are 17 residues in the CDR3. The CDR3 coding sequence is TGTGCCAGCAGCCAAGTGGGCGCCCTCCCCCTCCCCGGGGAGCTGTTTTTT. Translating gives CASSQVGALPLPGELFF.

This clone is a singleton in its sample. The genes are TRBV11-3 and TRBJ1-1, with TRBD1 matching over 7 bases. V was clipped by 5 bases and J by 0 bases; unmatched bases: 6. CDR1 SGHNT and CDR2 YENEEA come from the germline V gene. The CDR3 is made up of 15 amino acids. For the CDR3, the DNA is TGTGCCAGCAGCCGGGACAGCGGTATGAACACTGAAGCTTTCTTT. It specifies CASSRDSGMNTEAFF. Using reference TRBV11-3 and TRBJ1-1 for the parts outside the CDR3, the full variable domain is EAGVVQSPRYKIIEKKQPVAFWCNPISGHNTLYWYLQNLGQGPELLIRYENEEAVDDSQLPKDRFSAERLKGVDSTLKIQPAELGDSAVYLCASSRDSGMNTEAFFGQGTRLTVV.

This rearrangement joins TRBV28 to TRBJ2-3; TRBD2 matches 8 bases. Per the germline V gene, CDR1 is MDHEN and CDR2 is SYDVKM. V was clipped by 7 bases and J by 0 bases; unmatched bases: 15. The CDR3 is 18 residues long. CDR3 nucleotide sequence: TGTGCCAGCACCCCGGCGGCGGCGGGGGGTCCTAGCACAGATACGCAGTATTTT. It specifies CASTPAAAGGPSTDTQYF. The whole variable domain, filled in from reference TRBV28 and TRBJ2-3, reads DVKVTQSSRYLVKRTGEKVFLECVQDMDHENMFWYRQDPGLGLRLIYFSYDVKMKEKGDIPEGYSVSREKKERFSLILESASTNQTSMYLCASTPAAAGGPSTDTQYFGPGTRLTVL.

This clone was detected only a few times. The CDR3 here is CASRRDRGPDTQYF. In nucleotides, the CDR3 is TGTGCCAGCAGGAGGGACAGGGGGCCAGATACGCAGTATTTT. J is TRBJ2-3 and V is TRBV2; 12 bases align to TRBD1. With V trimmed by 6 bases and J by 4 bases, 2 bases remained unmatched. Germline V lookup: CDR1 SNHLY, CDR2 FYNNEI. There are 14 residues in the CDR3.

The V gene is TRBV12-5, the J gene TRBJ2-7, with 9 bases lining up with TRBD1. Germline trimming cut 3 bases from V and 1 base from J; bases unmatched to any gene: 4. The CDR3 totals 15 residues. Germline CDR1 reads LGHNT; CDR2 reads FRNRAP. CDR3 loop: CASGFGTGWSYEQYF. CDR3 nucleotides: TGTGCTAGTGGTTTTGGGACAGGGTGGTCCTACGAGCAGTACTTC.

This chain uses TRBV3-1 (or the pseudogene TRBV3-2) with TRBJ2-2; maybe TRBD1 (5 bases). V lost 2 bases and J lost 1, with 11 bases in between. Germline V gene data show CDR1 as LGHDT and CDR2 as YNNKEL (reference sequence). The CDR3 runs to 16 residues. The CDR3 loop reads CASSQNRGRNTGELFF. In nucleotides, the CDR3 is TGTGCCAGCAGCCAAAATAGGGGTAGGAACACCGGGGAGCTGTTTTTT.

V and J are TRBV19 and TRBJ2-1; the match to TRBD2 covers 7 bases. The length of the CDR3 is 17 residues. Germline V CDR1 and CDR2: LNHDA, SQIVND (reference sequence). With V trimmed by 8 bases and J by 4 bases, 17 bases remained unmatched. The CDR3 bases are TGTGCCAGTCGCCCTATTTCCATGGGGGGGGGTTACAATGAGCAGTTCTTC. Translated, it gives CASRPISMGGGYNEQFF.

This chain connects TRBV9 to TRBJ1-4; 8 bases line up with TRBD1. Germline CDR1 SGDLS, CDR2 YYNGEE. CDR3 length: 15 amino acids. V lost 0 bases, J lost 8 bases, and 6 bases stayed unmatched. This CDR3 is CASSVEGQEGEKLFF. CDR3 bases: TGTGCCAGCAGCGTAGAGGGACAGGAGGGGGAAAAACTGTTTTTT.

The CDR3 here is CASSSGQGKTDTQYF. The DNA for the CDR3 is TGTGCCAGCAGCTCGGGACAGGGGAAGACAGATACGCAGTATTTT. V usage is TRBV7-7 and J usage is TRBJ2-3, with 10 bases fitting TRBD1. V was clipped by 4 bases and J by 3 bases; unmatched bases: 4. Germline assignment: CDR1 SSHAT and CDR2 FNYEAQ (reference sequence). The CDR3 is 15 residues long.

V gene TRBV30 combines with J gene TRBJ2-1, with 9 positions matching TRBD2. There are 15 residues in the CDR3. The ends lost 4 bases at V and 10 bases at J; junction bases unmatched: 14. The germline CDR1 and CDR2 sequences are GTSNPN and SVGIG (reference sequence). CDR3 in DNA: TGTGCCTGGAACTCGGGTTCTAGCGGGGCTAGGGAGCAGTTCTTC. The encoded protein is CAWNSGSSGAREQFF. Combining the CDR3 with reference TRBV30 and TRBJ2-1 gives the whole variable domain SQTIHQWPATLVQPVGSPLSLECTVEGTSNPNLYWYRQAAGRGLQLLFYSVGIGQISSEVPQNLSASRPQDRQFILSSKKLLLSDSGFYLCAWNSGSSGAREQFFGPGTRLTVL.

The CDR3, as DNA: TGTGCCTGGAGCACCCCAGGGGGACGGAGGACGCAGTATTTT. It specifies CAWSTPGGRRTQYF. This chain uses TRBV30 with TRBJ2-3; 7 bases agree with TRBD1. V gave up 3 bases and J gave up 9 bases; unmatched junction bases: 12. The CDR3 covers 14 residues. Germline loops: CDR1 GTSNPN, CDR2 SVGIG (reference sequence).

CDR3 sequence reads: CASSLTSGGVHEQYF. The DNA of the CDR3 is TGTGCCAGCAGCTTAACTAGCGGGGGTGTCCACGAGCAGTACTTC. The rearrangement links TRBV13 to TRBJ2-7; TRBD2 matches 11 bases. The CDR3 is 15 amino acids. The germline V gene encodes CDR1 PRHDT and CDR2 FYEKMQ (reference sequence). The V and J ends lost 2 bases and 5 bases, in that order; junction bases with no gene match: 5.

The rearrangement links TRBV6-1 to TRBJ2-7; 10 bases agree with TRBD1. V trimming: 1 base; J trimming: 5 bases; junction bases outside the gene matches: 11. The germline V gene has CDR1 MNHNS and CDR2 SASEGT. The CDR3 is made up of 17 amino acids. The CDR3 loop reads CASSEGGGQGSLHEQYF. In nucleotides, the CDR3 is TGTGCCAGCAGTGAAGGAGGGGGACAGGGGAGTTTGCACGAGCAGTACTTC.

The V gene is TRBV4-2, the J gene TRBJ2-7; the D gene is possibly TRBD2 (6 bases). Trimming took 1 base from V and 4 from J, leaving 11 bases between them. Germline-derived CDR1 and CDR2 are LGHNA and YNFKEQ. The CDR3 extends over 14 amino acids. For the CDR3, the DNA is TGTGCCAGCAGCCAAGGAGCTGGGACTTACGAGCAGTACTTC. It yields the protein CASSQGAGTYEQYF.

The genes are TRBV25-1 and TRBJ2-2; 10 bases agree with TRBD2. Germline V gene data show CDR1 as MGHDK and CDR2 as SYGVNS. Trimming removed 8 bases from V and 1 base from J; junction bases left unmatched: 4. The CDR3 has 15 amino acids. This chain's CDR3 is CASHSGGKNTGELFF. CDR3 coding DNA: TGTGCCAGCCATAGCGGGGGGAAGAACACCGGGGAGCTGTTTTTT.

This chain connects TRBV11-2 to TRBJ2-2, with a weak D call TRBD1 (6 bases). V gave up 7 bases and J gave up 0 bases, with 12 bases separating them. CDR1 and CDR2 (germline): SGHAT, FQNNGV. The CDR3 length is 15 residues. The DNA of the CDR3 is TGTGCCAGCAAAGGGACAAGAACGAACACCGGGGAGCTGTTTTTT. It specifies CASKGTRTNTGELFF.

Ten or more counts support this clone. The rearrangement links TRBV7-2 to TRBJ2-7; D not resolved. From germline, CDR1 is SGHTA and CDR2 FQGNSA. The CDR3 length is 13 residues. V lost 5 bases to trimming and J lost 2 bases, with 10 bases between them. Here the CDR3 DNA reads TGTGCCAGCAGCGCCCAAGCCCCCTACGAGCAGTACTTC. The encoded protein is CASSAQAPYEQYF.

CDR3 sequence reads: CASSFLGSALTTSTDTQYF. Here the CDR3 DNA reads TGTGCCAGCAGCTTTTTGGGTTCAGCGCTTACAACTAGCACAGATACGCAGTATTTT. This chain connects TRBV5-6 to TRBJ2-3; no firm D call. Between the trimmed V and J ends, which lost 2 bases and 0 bases, there was a span of 22 bases. The CDR3 length is 19 residues. CDR1 and CDR2 (germline): SGHDT, YYEEEE.

As DNA, the CDR3 is TGTGCCAGCAGATTGAATCTAGCGGGGGGGCCCTACGAGCAGTACGTC. Amino acid sequence: CASRLNLAGGPYEQYV. The rearrangement uses TRBV7-2 and TRBJ2-7, with TRBD2 matching 12 bases. Germline loops: CDR1 SGHTA, CDR2 FQGNSA. Trimming at V came to 6 bases and at J to 2 bases, leaving 8 bases not matched to a gene. The CDR3 spans 16 residues.